The clone carrying this T cell receptor beta chain has just one count. These data belong to a study of blood T cell repertoires in COVID-19. For the study at large: Spain, Italy and the United States supplied samples that represented acute and convalescent COVID-19. T cells, B-cell-depleted T cells, or PBMCs provided the cDNA or gDNA that served as material.

Per the study methods: Amplification of reference gene primers provided the estimated nucleated cell counts. Assay: immunoSEQ multiplex PCR; the TCRdb copy retains only in-frame clones and omits some. The DNA was the basis for D and trimming; V, J and clone size are from that table. The table has fewer than 300,000 clones, 88% seen once. CDR1 and CDR2 from the germline V gene are SGHDN and FVKESK. The CDR3 extends over 15 amino acids. Unmatched junction bases numbered 2, after V lost 4 bases and J lost 0 bases. Sequencing was carried out using peripheral blood. This clonotype originated in a man between 18 and 29 years old with active or convalescent COVID-19. The chain recombines TRBV14 with TRBJ2-3, with TRBD2 matching 9 bases. CDR3 DNA sequence: TGTGCCAGCAGCCGCGGGGGGGCTAGCACAGATACGCAGTATTTT. Translated: CASSRGGASTDTQYF.